The source of this T cell receptor beta chain is a study of OX40 agonist ivuxolimab in advanced cancers. Overall study findings and caveats: Expanded clones were, on average, more numerous among CD8+ T cells than CD4+.

Sequenced by immunoSEQ multiplex PCR; TCRdb stores in-frame clones only, minus some. The sample shows 20,000 to 25,000 clones, about 86% of them seen only once. In its sample, this clone was seen once. Its target is unknown. The sequences come from CD4+ or CD8+ T cells sorted from blood, collected in a trial of the OX40 agonist ivuxolimab. The receptor's source is an adult with an advanced solid tumor such as melanoma, head and neck, liver or kidney cancer.

CDR3 sequence reads: CASSLNGGGQETQYF. The CDR3 region has the DNA TGTGCCAGCAGTTTAAACGGGGGCGGGCAAGAGACCCAGTACTTC. V gene TRBV27 combines with J gene TRBJ2-5, with D perhaps being TRBD1 or TRBD2 (6 bases each). V was trimmed by 2 bases and J by 2 bases, leaving 12 bases between them. CDR1 and CDR2 from the germline V gene are MNHEY and SMNVEV (reference sequence). This CDR3 has 15 amino acids.